This TCR beta chain emerged from a study of CD8 T cells in Susac syndrome. Reverse transcription of about 0.5 to 1 ug RNA used random hexamers. An immunoSEQ multiplex PCR generated amplified TCR beta CDR3 products spanning 54 Vbeta and 13 Jbeta. TCRdb recomputed calls from the immunoSEQ multiplex PCR reads with MiXCR, one row per CDR3 protein. The table has 110,000 or so distinct CDR3 sequences, approximately 93% seen once; the top ten hold 0.093%. This CDR3 comprises 17 residues. Trimming stripped 5 bases from V and 3 bases from J, with 23 bases between. This TCR derives from a human donor with multiple sclerosis. This chain links TRBV12-3 or TRBV12-4 with TRBJ2-7; D might be TRBD1 or TRBD2, each matching 5 bases. The source material was CD4+ T cells from PBMCs. CDR3 residues: CASSLTLVQGAIYEQYF. The DNA for the CDR3 is TGTGCCAGCAGTCTGACCCTTGTTCAGGGAGCAATCTACGAGCAGTACTTC.